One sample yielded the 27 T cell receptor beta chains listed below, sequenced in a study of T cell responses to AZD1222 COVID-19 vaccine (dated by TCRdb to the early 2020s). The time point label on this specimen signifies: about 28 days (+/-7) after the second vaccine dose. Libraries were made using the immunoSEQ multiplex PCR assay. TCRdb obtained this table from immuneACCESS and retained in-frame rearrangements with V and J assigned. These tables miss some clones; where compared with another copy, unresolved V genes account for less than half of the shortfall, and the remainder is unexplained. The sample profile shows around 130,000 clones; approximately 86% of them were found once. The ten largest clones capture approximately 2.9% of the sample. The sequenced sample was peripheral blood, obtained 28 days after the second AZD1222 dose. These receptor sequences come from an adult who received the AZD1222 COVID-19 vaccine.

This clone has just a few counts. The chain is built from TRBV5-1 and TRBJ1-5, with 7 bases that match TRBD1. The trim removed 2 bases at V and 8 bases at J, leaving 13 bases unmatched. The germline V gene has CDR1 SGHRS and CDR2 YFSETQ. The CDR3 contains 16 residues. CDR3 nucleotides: TGCGCCAGCAGCTTTTCCGGGACAGCCGCCAGTGAGCCCCAGCATTTT. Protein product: CASSFSGTAASEPQHF.

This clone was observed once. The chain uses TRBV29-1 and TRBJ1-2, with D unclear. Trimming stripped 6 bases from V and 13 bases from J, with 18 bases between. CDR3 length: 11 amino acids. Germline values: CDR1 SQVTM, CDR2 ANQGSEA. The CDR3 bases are TGCAGCGTCACGGAAAGTCTGTCTAGCACCTTC. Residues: CSVTESLSSTF.

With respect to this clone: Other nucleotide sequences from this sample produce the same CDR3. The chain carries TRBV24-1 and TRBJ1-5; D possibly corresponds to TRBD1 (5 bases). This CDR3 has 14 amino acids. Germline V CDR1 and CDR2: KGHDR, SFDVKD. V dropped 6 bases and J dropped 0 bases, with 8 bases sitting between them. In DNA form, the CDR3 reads TGTGCCACCAGTACAGGTTATAGCAATCAGCCCCAGCATTTT. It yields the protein CATSTGYSNQPQHF.

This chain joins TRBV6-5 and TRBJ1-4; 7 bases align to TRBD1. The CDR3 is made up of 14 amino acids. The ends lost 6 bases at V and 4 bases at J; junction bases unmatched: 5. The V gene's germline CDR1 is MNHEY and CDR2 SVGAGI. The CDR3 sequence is CASRRDSLNEKLFF. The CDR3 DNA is TGTGCCAGCAGGCGGGACAGCCTTAATGAAAAACTGTTTTTT.

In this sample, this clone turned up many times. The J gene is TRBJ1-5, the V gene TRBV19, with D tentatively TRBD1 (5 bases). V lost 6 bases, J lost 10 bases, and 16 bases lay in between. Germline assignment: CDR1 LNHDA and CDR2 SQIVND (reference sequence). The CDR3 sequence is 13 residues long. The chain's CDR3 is CASSNGDRLPQHF. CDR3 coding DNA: TGTGCCAGTAGCAATGGGGACCGCCTCCCCCAGCATTTT. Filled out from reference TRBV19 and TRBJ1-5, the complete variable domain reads DGGITQSPKYLFRKEGQNVTLSCEQNLNHDAMYWYRQDPGQGLRLIYYSQIVNDFQKGDIAEGYSVSREKKESFPLTVTSAQKNPTAFYLCASSNGDRLPQHFGDGTRLSIL.

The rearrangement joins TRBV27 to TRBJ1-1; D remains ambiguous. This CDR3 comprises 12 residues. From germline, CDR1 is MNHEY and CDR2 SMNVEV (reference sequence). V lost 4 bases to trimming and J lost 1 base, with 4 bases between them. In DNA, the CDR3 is TGTGCCAGCAGTTCGGGGAACACTGAAGCTTTCTTT. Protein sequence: CASSSGNTEAFF.

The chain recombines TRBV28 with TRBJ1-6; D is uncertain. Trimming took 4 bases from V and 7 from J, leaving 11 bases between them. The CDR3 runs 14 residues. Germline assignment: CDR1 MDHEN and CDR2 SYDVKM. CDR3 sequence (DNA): TGTGCCAGCAGTTCTCCCCCGGAGAATTCACCCCTCCACTTT. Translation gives CASSSPPENSPLHF.

CDR3: CASSQVLLAAYNEQFF. CDR3 sequence (DNA): TGTGCCAGCAGCCAAGTTCTACTAGCGGCCTACAATGAGCAGTTCTTC. This sequence joins TRBV3-1 (or the pseudogene TRBV3-2) and TRBJ2-1; 8 bases agree with TRBD2. Per germline, CDR1 LGHDT and CDR2 YNNKEL (reference sequence). J lost 2 bases, V lost 1 base, and 4 bases had no gene match. CDR3 length equals 16 residues.

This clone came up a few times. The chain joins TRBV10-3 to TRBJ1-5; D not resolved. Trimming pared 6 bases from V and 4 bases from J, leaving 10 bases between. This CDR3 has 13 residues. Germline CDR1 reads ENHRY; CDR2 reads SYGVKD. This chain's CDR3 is CAISLDGNQPQHF. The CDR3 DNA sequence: TGTGCCATCAGCCTGGACGGGAATCAGCCCCAGCATTTT.

The CDR3 nucleotides are TGTGCCATCAGTGAGTCCACAGCAACTAATGAAAAACTGTTTTTT. This sequence encodes CAISESTATNEKLFF. V usage is TRBV10-3 and J usage is TRBJ1-4, with D uncertain. Per germline, CDR1 ENHRY and CDR2 SYGVKD. Trimming removed 0 bases at V and 0 bases at J, with 5 bases between. This CDR3 contains 15 residues.

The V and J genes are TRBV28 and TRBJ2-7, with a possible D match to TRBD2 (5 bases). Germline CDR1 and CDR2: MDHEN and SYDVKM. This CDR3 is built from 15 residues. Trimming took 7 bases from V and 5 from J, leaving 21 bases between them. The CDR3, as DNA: TGTGCCAGCACGAGCCCCAGTGAGGGTAATCACGAGCAGTACTTC. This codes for CASTSPSEGNHEQYF. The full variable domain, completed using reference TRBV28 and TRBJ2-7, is DVKVTQSSRYLVKRTGEKVFLECVQDMDHENMFWYRQDPGLGLRLIYFSYDVKMKEKGDIPEGYSVSREKKERFSLILESASTNQTSMYLCASTSPSEGNHEQYFGPGTRLTVT.

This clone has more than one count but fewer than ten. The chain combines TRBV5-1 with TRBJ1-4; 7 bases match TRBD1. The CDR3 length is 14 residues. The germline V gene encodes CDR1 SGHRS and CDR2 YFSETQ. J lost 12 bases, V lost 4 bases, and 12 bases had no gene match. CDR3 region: CASSDQGGLGELFF. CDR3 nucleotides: TGCGCCAGCAGCGACCAGGGGGGACTTGGGGAACTGTTTTTT.

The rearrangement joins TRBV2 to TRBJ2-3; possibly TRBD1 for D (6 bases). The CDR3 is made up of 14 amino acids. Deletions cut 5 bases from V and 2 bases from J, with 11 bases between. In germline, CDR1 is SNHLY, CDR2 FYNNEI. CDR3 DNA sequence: TGTGCCAGCAGTCAGGGGCGCTACACAGATACGCAGTATTTT. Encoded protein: CASSQGRYTDTQYF.

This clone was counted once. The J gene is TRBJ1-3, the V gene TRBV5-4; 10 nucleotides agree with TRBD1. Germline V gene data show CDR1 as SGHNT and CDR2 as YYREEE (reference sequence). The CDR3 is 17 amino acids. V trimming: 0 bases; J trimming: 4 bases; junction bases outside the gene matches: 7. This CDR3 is CASSLEGQGPIGNTIYF. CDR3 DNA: TGTGCCAGCAGCTTGGAGGGACAGGGGCCTATCGGAAACACCATATATTTT.

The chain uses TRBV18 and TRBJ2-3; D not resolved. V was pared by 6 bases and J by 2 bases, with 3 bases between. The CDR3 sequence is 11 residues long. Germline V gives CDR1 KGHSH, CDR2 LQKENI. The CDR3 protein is CASSSTDTQYF. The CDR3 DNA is TGTGCCAGCTCGTCCACAGATACGCAGTATTTT.

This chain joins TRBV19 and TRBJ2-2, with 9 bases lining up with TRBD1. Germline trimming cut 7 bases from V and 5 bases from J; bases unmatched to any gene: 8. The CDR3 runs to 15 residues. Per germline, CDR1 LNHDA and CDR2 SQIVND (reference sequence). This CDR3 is CASTEYRGHTGELFF. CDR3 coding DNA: TGTGCCAGTACCGAATACAGGGGGCATACCGGGGAGCTGTTTTTT.

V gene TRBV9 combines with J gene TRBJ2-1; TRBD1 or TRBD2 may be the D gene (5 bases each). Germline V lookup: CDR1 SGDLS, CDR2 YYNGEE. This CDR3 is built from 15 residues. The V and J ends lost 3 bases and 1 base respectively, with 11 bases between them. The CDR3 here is CASSGRDRSYNEQFF. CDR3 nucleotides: TGTGCCAGCAGCGGCCGGGACCGGTCCTACAATGAGCAGTTCTTC. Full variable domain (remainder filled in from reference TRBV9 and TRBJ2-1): DSGVTQTPKHLITATGQRVTLRCSPRSGDLSVYWYQQSLDQGLQFLIQYYNGEERAKGNILERFSAQQFPDLHSELNLSSLELGDSALYFCASSGRDRSYNEQFFGPGTRLTVL.

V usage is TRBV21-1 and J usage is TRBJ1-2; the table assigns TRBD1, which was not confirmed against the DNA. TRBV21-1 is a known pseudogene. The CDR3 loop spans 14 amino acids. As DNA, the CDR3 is TGTGCCAGCAGCTCCGGGACAGGAGCAGGGGGCTACACCTTC. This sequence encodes CASSSGTGAGGYTF.

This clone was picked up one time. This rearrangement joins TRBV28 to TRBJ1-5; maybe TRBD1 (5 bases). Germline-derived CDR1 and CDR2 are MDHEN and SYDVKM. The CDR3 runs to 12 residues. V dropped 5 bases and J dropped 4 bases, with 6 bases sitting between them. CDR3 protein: CASSEGNQPQHF. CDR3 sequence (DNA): TGTGCCAGCAGTGAGGGGAATCAGCCCCAGCATTTT.

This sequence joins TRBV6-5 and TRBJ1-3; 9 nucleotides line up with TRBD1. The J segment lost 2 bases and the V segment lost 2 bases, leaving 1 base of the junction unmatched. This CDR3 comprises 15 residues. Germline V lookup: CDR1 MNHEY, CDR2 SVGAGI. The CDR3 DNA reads TGTGCCAGCAGTTACGACAGGGGGGCTGGAAACACCATATATTTT. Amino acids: CASSYDRGAGNTIYF.

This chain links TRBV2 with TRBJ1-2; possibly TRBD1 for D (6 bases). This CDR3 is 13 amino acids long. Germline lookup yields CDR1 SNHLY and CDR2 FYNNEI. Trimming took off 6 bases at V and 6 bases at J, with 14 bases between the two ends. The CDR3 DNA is TGTGCCAGCAGAAACAGGGAGAAAGATGGCTACACCTTC. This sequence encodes CASRNREKDGYTF. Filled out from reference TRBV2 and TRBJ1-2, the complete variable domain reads EPEVTQTPSHQVTQMGQEVILRCVPISNHLYFYWYRQILGQKVEFLVSFYNNEISEKSEIFDDQFSVERPDGSNFTLKIRSTKLEDSAMYFCASRNREKDGYTFGSGTRLTVV.

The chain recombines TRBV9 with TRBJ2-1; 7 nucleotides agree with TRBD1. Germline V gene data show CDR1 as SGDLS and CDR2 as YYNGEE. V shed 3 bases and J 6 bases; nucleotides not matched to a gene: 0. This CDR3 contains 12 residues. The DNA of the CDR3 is TGTGCCAGCAGCGGGGACAGCAATGAGCAGTTCTTC. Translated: CASSGDSNEQFF. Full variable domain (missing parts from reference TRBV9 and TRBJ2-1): DSGVTQTPKHLITATGQRVTLRCSPRSGDLSVYWYQQSLDQGLQFLIQYYNGEERAKGNILERFSAQQFPDLHSELNLSSLELGDSALYFCASSGDSNEQFFGPGTRLTVL.

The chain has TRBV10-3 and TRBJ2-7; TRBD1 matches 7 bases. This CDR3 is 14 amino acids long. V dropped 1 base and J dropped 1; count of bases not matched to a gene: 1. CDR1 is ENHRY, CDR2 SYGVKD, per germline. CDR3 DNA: TGTGCCATCAGTGAGTGGGGACAGTCCTACGAGCAGTACTTC. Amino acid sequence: CAISEWGQSYEQYF.

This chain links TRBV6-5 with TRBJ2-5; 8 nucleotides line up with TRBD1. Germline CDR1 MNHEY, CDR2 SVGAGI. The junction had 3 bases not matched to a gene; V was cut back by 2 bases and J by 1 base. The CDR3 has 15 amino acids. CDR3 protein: CASSYGTGFQETQYF. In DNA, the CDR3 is TGTGCCAGCAGTTACGGGACAGGTTTCCAAGAGACCCAGTACTTC.

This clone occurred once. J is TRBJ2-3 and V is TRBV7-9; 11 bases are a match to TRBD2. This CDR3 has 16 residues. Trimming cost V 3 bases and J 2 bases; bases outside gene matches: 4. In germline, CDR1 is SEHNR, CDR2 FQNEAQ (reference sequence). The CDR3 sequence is CASSFATSGVTDTQYF. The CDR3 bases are TGTGCCAGCAGCTTCGCGACTAGCGGGGTCACAGATACGCAGTATTTT.

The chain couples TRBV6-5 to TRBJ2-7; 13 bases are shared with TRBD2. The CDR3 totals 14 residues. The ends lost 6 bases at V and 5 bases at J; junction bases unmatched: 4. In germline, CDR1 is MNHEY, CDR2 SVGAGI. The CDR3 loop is CASSRGTSGDEQYF. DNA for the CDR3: TGTGCCAGCAGCCGCGGGACTAGCGGGGACGAGCAGTACTTC.

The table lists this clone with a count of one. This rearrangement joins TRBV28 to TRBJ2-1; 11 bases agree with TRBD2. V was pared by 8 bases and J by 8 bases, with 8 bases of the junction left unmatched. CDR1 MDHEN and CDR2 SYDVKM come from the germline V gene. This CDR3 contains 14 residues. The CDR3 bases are TGTGCCAGCGTTCGACTAGCGGGGTCGTATGAGCAGTTCTTC. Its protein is CASVRLAGSYEQFF.